The sequence of this T cell receptor (beta chain) was determined in a study of cytomegalovirus exposure and HLA in healthy donors. Study overall: Earlier, roughly 180 million T cells were analyzed, and 90 million to 140 million unique TCR beta sequences were found among them.

Overall study findings and caveats: Most subjects' HLA-A and HLA-B alleles were reportedly predicted from TCR beta sequences. Among the sequence variants, a highly shared cluster was likely an artifact of sequencing.

PCR involved 60 Vbeta and 13 Jbeta primers. Per the original data handling: An analysis that came later counted tens of millions of unique TCR beta chains, 10 million to 12 million shared. Data came from immunoSEQ multiplex PCR; TCRdb stores just in-frame clones and leaves some out. The V and J calls and clone size are taken from that table; D and trimming were inferred from the DNA. The repertoire includes just over 150,000 clones, around 82% of them detected once, and under 8% sits in the top ten. The CDR3 is 14 amino acids. The germline gives CDR1 SNHLY, CDR2 FYNNEI. The V end was cut by 4 bases, the J end by 2 bases, with 9 bases between. On this clone: Its antigen is still unknown.

The J gene is TRBJ2-4, the V gene TRBV2, with D perhaps matching TRBD2 (6 bases). Sequences were obtained from PBMCs. The TCR was taken from a woman in her forties or fifties in good health and CMV-seropositive. The CDR3 DNA sequence: TGTGCCAGCAGTGGTGGGACTCCCAAAAACATTCAGTACTTC. This sequence encodes CASSGGTPKNIQYF. Together with reference TRBV2 and TRBJ2-4, the CDR3 gives the full variable domain: EPEVTQTPSHQVTQMGQEVILRCVPISNHLYFYWYRQILGQKVEFLVSFYNNEISEKSEIFDDQFSVERPDGSNFTLKIRSTKLEDSAMYFCASSGGTPKNIQYFGAGTRLSVL.